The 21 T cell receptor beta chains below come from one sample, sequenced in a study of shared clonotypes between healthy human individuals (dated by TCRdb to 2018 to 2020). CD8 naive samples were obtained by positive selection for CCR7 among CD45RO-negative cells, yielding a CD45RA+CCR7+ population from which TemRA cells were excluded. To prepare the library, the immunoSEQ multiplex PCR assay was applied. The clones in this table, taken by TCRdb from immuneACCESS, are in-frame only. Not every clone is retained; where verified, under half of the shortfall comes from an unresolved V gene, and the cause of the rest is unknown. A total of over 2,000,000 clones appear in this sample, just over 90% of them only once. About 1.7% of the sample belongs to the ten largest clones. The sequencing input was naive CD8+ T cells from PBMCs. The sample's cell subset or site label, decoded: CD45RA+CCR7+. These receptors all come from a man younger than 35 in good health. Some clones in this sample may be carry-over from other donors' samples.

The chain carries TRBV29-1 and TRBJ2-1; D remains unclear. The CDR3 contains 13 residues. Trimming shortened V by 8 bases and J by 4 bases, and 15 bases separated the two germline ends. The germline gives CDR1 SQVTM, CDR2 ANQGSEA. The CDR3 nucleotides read TGCAGCCTCGTTGCACTACCTTACAATGAGCAGTTCTTC. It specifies CSLVALPYNEQFF.

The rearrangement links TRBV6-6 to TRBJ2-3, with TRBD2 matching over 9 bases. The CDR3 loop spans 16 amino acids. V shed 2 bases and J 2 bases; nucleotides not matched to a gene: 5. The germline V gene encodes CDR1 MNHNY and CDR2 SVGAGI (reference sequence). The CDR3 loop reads CASSYTRLAVTDTQYF. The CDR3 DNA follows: TGTGCCAGCAGTTACACCAGACTAGCGGTCACAGATACGCAGTATTTT.

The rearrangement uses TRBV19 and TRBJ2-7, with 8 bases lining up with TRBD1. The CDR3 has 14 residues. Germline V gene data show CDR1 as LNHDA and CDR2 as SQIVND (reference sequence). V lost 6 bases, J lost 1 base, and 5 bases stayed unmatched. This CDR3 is CASSLDRGSYEQYF. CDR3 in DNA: TGTGCCAGTAGCCTCGACAGGGGATCCTACGAGCAGTACTTC.

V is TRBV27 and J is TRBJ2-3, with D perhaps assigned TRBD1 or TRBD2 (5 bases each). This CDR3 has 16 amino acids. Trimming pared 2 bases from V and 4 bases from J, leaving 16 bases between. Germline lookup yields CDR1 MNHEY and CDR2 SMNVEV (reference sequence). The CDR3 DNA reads TGTGCCAGCAGTTTACTGGGACCTCGTAGTGCAGATACGCAGTATTTT. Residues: CASSLLGPRSADTQYF.

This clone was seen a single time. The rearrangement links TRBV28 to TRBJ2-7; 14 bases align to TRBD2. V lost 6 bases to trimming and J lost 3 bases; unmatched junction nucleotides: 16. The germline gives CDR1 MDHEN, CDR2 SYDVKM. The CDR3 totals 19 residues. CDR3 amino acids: CASSQSTSGTSGSVYEQYF. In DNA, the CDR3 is TGTGCCAGCAGCCAATCGACTTCCGGGACTAGCGGGAGTGTCTACGAGCAGTACTTC.

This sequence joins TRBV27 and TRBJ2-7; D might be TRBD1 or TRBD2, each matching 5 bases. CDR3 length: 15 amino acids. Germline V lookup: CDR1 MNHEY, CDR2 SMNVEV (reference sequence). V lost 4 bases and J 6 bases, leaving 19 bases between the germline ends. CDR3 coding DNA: TGTGCCAGCAGTTCTGGGGCCTCGGGACGAGGCGAGCAGTACTTC. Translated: CASSSGASGRGEQYF.

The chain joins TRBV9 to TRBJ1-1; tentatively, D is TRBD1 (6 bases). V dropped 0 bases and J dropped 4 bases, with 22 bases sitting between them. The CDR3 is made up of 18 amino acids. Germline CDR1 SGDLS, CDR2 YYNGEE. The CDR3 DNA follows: TGTGCCAGCAGCGTAGCTCCGGGTTTGGGGGCCGGGGTCACTGAAGCTTTCTTT. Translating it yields CASSVAPGLGAGVTEAFF.

Here the CDR3 reads CASSTLTSGRTYEQYF. CDR3 sequence (DNA): TGTGCCAGCAGCACCCTCACTAGCGGGCGGACCTACGAGCAGTACTTC. The chain is built from TRBV9 and TRBJ2-7; 9 positions agree with TRBD2. Trimming removed 4 bases from V and 2 bases from J; junction bases left unmatched: 10. CDR1 and CDR2 (germline): SGDLS, YYNGEE. CDR3 size: 16 residues.

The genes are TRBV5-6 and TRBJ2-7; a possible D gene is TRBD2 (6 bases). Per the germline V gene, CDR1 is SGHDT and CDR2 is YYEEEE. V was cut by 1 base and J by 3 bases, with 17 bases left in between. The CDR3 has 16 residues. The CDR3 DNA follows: TGTGCCAGCAGCTTGAGTGGGCGGAGGGGAAACTACGAGCAGTACTTC. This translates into CASSLSGRRGNYEQYF.

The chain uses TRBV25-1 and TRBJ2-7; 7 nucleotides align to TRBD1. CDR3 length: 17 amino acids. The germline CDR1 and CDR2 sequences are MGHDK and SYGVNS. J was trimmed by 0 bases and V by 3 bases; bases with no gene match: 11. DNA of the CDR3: TGTGCCAGCAGTGAGAGAGGGGGCCAGGCAAGCTCCTACGAGCAGTACTTC. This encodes CASSERGGQASSYEQYF.

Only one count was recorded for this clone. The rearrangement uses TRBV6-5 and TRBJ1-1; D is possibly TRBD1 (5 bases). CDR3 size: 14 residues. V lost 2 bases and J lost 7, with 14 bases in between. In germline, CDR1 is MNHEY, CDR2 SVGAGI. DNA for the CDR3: TGTGCCAGCAGTTACGTCGGGGGGACCCTTGAAGCTTTCTTT. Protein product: CASSYVGGTLEAFF.

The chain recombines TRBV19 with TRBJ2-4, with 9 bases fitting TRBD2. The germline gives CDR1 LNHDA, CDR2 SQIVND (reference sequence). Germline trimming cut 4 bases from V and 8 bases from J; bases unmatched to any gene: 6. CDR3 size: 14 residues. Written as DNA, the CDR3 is TGTGCCAGTAGTACCAGCCTAGCGGGATACATTCAGTACTTC. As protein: CASSTSLAGYIQYF.

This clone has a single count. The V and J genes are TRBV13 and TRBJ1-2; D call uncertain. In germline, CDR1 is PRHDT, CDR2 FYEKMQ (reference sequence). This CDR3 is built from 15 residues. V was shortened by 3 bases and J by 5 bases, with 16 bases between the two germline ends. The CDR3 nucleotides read TGTGCCAGCAGCTTTAAGGGAGTAGGCGCGTATGGCTACACCTTC. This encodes CASSFKGVGAYGYTF.

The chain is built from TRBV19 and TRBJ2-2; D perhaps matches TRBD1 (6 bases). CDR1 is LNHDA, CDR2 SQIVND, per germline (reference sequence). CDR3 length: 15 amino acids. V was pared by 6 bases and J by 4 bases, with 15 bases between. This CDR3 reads CASRFERRGTGELFF. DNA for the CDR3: TGTGCCAGTAGATTCGAGCGCAGGGGCACCGGGGAGCTGTTTTTT.

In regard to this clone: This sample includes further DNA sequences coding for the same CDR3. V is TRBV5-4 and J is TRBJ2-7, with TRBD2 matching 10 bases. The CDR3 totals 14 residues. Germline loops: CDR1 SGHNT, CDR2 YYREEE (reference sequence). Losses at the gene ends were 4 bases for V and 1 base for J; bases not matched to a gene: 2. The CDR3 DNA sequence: TGTGCCAGCAGCCGGACTAGCGGTTCCTACGAGCAGTACTTC. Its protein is CASSRTSGSYEQYF.

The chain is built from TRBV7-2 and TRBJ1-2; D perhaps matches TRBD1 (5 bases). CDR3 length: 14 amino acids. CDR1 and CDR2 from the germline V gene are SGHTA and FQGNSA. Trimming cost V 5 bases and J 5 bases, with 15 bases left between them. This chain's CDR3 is CASSPWDGQYGYTF. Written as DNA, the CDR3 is TGTGCCAGCAGCCCCTGGGACGGGCAGTATGGCTACACCTTC. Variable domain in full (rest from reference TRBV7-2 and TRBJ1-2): GAGVSQSPSNKVTEKGKDVELRCDPISGHTALYWYRQSLGQGLEFLIYFQGNSAPDKSGLPSDRFSAERTGGSVSTLTIQRTQQEDSAVYLCASSPWDGQYGYTFGSGTRLTVV.

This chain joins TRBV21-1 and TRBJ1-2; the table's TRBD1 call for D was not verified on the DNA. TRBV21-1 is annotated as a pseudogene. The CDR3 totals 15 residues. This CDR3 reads CASSKGQGLNYGYTF. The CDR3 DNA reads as TGTGCCAGCAGCAAGGGACAGGGCCTTAACTATGGCTACACCTTC.

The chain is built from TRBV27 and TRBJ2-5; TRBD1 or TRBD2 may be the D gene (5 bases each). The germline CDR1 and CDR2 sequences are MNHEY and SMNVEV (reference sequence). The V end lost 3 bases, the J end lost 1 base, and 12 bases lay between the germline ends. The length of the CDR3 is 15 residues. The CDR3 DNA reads TGTGCCAGCAGTTTTGTCTCGGGGACCCAAGAGACCCAGTACTTC. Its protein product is CASSFVSGTQETQYF.

The CDR3 loop is CASSLGMTGAGNIQYF. CDR3 in DNA: TGCGCCAGCAGCTTGGGGATGACAGGGGCAGGGAACATTCAGTACTTC. This rearrangement joins TRBV5-1 to TRBJ2-4; the match to TRBD1 covers 8 bases. The CDR3 sequence is 16 residues long. The ends lost 0 bases at V and 7 bases at J; junction bases unmatched: 9. Germline values: CDR1 SGHRS, CDR2 YFSETQ.

CDR3 sequence: CASSDREDAGELFF. The CDR3 nucleotides are TGTGCCAGCAGTGACAGGGAAGACGCCGGGGAGCTGTTTTTT. The J gene is TRBJ2-2, the V gene TRBV6-5; 7 positions match TRBD1. Per the germline V gene, CDR1 is MNHEY and CDR2 is SVGAGI. CDR3 length: 14 amino acids. J lost 6 bases, V lost 5 bases, and 6 bases had no gene match.

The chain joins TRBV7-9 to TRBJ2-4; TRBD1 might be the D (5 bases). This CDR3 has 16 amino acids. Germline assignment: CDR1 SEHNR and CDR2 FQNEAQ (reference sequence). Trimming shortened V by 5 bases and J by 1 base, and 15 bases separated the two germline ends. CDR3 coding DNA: TGTGCCAGCAGCCTAAATAGGGGCTCGGCCAAAAACATTCAGTACTTC. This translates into CASSLNRGSAKNIQYF.